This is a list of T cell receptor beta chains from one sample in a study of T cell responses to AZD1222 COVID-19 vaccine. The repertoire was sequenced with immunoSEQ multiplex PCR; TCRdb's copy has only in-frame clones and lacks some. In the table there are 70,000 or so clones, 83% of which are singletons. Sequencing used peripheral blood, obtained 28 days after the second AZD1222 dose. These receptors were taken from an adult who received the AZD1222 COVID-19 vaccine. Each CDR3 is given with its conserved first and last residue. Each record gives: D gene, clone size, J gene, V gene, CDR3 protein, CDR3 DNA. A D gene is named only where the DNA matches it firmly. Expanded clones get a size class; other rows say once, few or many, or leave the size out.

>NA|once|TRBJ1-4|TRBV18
CASSPRNSATNEKLFF
TGTGCCAGCTCCCCCAGGAACAGTGCAACTAATGAAAAACTGTTTTTT
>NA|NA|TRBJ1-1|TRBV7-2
CASMPPEGLSAEAFF
TGTGCCAGCATGCCCCCCGAGGGGTTGTCGGCTGAAGCTTTCTTT
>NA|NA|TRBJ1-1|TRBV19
CASSMGGTPEAFF
TGTGCCAGTAGTATGGGGGGCACGCCTGAAGCTTTCTTT
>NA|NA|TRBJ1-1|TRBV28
CASRGGQGHTEAFF
TGTGCCAGCAGAGGCGGGCAAGGGCACACTGAAGCTTTCTTT
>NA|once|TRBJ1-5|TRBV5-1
CASSLESNQPQHF
TGCGCCAGCAGCTTGGAGAGCAATCAGCCCCAGCATTTT
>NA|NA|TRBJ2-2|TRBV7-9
CASSAPGLPNTGELFF
TGTGCCAGCAGCGCGCCGGGACTGCCGAACACCGGGGAGCTGTTTTTT
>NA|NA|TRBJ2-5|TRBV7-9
CASSPPLQETQYF
TGTGCCAGCAGCCCCCCCCTACAAGAGACCCAGTACTTC
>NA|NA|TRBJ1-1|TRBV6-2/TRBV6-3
CASSRAGGITEAFF
TGTGCCAGCAGTCGCGCCGGGGGTATAACTGAAGCTTTCTTT
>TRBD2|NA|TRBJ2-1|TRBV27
CASSLIAGTYNEQFF
TGTGCCAGCAGTTTGATAGCGGGGACCTACAATGAGCAGTTCTTC
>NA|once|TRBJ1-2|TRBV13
CASSWGSSGMPKRSNYGYTF
TGTGCCAGCAGCTGGGGTTCGTCAGGGATGCCTAAGAGATCCAACTATGGCTACACCTTC
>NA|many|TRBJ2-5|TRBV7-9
CASSPGPTGTETQYF
TGTGCCAGCAGCCCAGGCCCCACAGGGACAGAGACCCAGTACTTC
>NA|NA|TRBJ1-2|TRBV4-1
CASSQAIKRWDSRNYGYTF
TGCGCCAGCAGCCAAGCGATCAAACGATGGGACTCACGCAACTATGGCTACACCTTC
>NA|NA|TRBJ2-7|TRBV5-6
CASGPTESYEQYF
TGTGCCAGCGGACCGACAGAGTCCTACGAGCAGTACTTC
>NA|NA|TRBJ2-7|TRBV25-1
CASSEGQARSYEQYF
TGTGCCAGCAGTGAAGGGCAGGCTAGGTCCTACGAGCAGTACTTC
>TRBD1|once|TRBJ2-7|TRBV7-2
CASSRGTGEGYEQYF
TGTGCCAGCAGCCGCGGGACAGGTGAGGGGTACGAGCAGTACTTC
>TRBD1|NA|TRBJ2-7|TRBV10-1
CASSVSTGQGHEQYF
TGCGCCAGCAGTGTTAGTACCGGACAGGGCCACGAGCAGTACTTC
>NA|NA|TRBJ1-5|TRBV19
CASSIEGVPNQPQHF
TGTGCCAGTAGTATAGAAGGGGTCCCCAATCAGCCCCAGCATTTT
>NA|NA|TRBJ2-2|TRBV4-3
CASRLEAGAGELFF
TGCGCCAGCAGGTTGGAGGCAGGGGCCGGGGAGCTGTTTTTT
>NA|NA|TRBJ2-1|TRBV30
CAWTYRSYNEQFF
TGTGCCTGGACGTATCGTAGCTACAATGAGCAGTTCTTC
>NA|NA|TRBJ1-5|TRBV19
CASREGDQPQHF
TGTGCCAGTAGGGAGGGGGATCAGCCCCAGCATTTT
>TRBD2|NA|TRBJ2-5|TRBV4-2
CASSRGTSGQETQYF
TGTGCCAGCAGCCGGGGGACTAGCGGGCAAGAGACCCAGTACTTC
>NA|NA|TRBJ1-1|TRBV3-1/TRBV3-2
CASSLDMNTEAFF
TGTGCCAGCAGCCTAGATATGAACACTGAAGCTTTCTTT
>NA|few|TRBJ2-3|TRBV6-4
CASSDGGATDTQYF
TGTGCCAGCAGTGACGGGGGGGCCACAGATACGCAGTATTTT
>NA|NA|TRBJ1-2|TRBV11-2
CASSSASQGMSYGYTF
TGTGCCAGCAGCTCGGCATCACAGGGAATGAGCTATGGCTACACCTTC
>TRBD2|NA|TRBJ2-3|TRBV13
CASSSTSGGTTDTQYF
TGTGCCAGCAGCTCAACTAGCGGGGGCACCACAGATACGCAGTATTTT
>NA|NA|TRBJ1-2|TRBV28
CASSPTGLIYGYTF
TGTGCCAGCAGCCCTACTGGACTGATCTATGGCTACACCTTC
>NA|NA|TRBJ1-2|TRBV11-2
CASSRNRQSYGYTF
TGTGCCAGCAGCAGGAATCGGCAGAGCTATGGCTACACCTTC
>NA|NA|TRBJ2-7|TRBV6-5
CASSFSSNSYEQYF
TGTGCCAGCAGTTTTTCATCTAATTCCTACGAGCAGTACTTC
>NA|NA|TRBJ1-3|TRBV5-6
CASSWWGNTIYF
TGTGCCAGCAGCTGGTGGGGAAACACCATATATTTT
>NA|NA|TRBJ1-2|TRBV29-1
CSVETGAWGGYTF
TGCAGCGTTGAAACGGGAGCCTGGGGCGGCTACACCTTC
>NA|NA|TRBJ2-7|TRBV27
CASGSFGTYEQYF
TGTGCCAGCGGTTCTTTTGGTACCTACGAGCAGTACTTC
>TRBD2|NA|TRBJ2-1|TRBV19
CASSIYLAGSYNEQFF
TGTGCCAGTAGTATTTACCTAGCGGGGAGTTACAATGAGCAGTTCTTC
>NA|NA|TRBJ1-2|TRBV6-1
CASSEATSTGLYGYTF
TGTGCCAGCAGTGAGGCCACATCGACAGGCCTGTATGGCTACACCTTC
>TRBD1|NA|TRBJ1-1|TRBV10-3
CAISEPGQGLRNTEAFF
TGTGCCATCAGTGAGCCGGGACAGGGGCTGCGGAACACTGAAGCTTTCTTT
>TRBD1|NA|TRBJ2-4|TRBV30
CAWGTGNIQYF
TGTGCCTGGGGGACAGGGAACATTCAGTACTTC
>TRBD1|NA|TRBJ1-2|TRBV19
CASNRVDGTGGINYGYTF
TGTGCCAGTAACCGTGTTGACGGGACAGGGGGCATAAACTATGGCTACACCTTC
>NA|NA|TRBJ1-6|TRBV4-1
CASSQARGINSPLHF
TGCGCCAGCAGCCAAGCTCGGGGTATTAATTCACCCCTCCACTTT
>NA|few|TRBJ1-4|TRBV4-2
CASSQDGHRVLSEKLFF
TGTGCCAGCAGCCAAGATGGGCACAGGGTCCTATCTGAAAAACTGTTTTTT
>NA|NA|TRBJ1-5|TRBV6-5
CASSYSGYSNQPQHF
TGTGCCAGCAGTTATTCGGGGTATAGCAATCAGCCCCAGCATTTT
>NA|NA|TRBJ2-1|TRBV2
CASLGGSDEQFF
TGTGCCAGCCTTGGGGGGTCCGACGAGCAGTTCTTC
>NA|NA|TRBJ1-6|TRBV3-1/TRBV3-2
CASSRNSPLHF
TGTGCCAGCAGCCGGAATTCACCCCTCCACTTT
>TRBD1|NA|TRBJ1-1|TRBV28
CASSTPGTGNTEAFF
TGTGCCAGCAGTACGCCCGGGACAGGGAACACTGAAGCTTTCTTT
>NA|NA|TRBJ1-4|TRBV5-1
CASSVEGTNEKLFF
TGCGCCAGCAGCGTGGAGGGGACTAATGAAAAACTGTTTTTT
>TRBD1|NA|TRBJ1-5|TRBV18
CASSPLAGTGGQPQHF
TGTGCCAGCTCACCACTTGCCGGGACAGGGGGGCAGCCCCAGCATTTT
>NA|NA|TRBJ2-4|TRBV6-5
CASTTGGGIKNIQYF
TGTGCCAGCACGACTGGGGGCGGGATAAAAAACATTCAGTACTTC
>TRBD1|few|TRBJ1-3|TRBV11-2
CASSSLRGRSGNTIYF
TGTGCCAGCAGCTCCCTCAGGGGGAGGTCTGGAAACACCATATATTTT
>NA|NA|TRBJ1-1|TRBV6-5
CASSYGQYQRHTEAFF
TGTGCCAGCAGTTACGGACAGTACCAAAGGCACACTGAAGCTTTCTTT
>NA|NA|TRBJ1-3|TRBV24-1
CATSLPGHGNTIYF
TGTGCCACCAGCCTTCCGGGACACGGAAACACCATATATTTT
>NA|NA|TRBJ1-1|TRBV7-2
CASSFDGGRGRGAFF
TGTGCCAGCAGCTTCGACGGGGGGAGGGGCCGAGGGGCTTTCTTT
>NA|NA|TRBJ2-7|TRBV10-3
CAIQNRAREQYF
TGTGCCATCCAAAACAGGGCCCGCGAGCAGTACTTC